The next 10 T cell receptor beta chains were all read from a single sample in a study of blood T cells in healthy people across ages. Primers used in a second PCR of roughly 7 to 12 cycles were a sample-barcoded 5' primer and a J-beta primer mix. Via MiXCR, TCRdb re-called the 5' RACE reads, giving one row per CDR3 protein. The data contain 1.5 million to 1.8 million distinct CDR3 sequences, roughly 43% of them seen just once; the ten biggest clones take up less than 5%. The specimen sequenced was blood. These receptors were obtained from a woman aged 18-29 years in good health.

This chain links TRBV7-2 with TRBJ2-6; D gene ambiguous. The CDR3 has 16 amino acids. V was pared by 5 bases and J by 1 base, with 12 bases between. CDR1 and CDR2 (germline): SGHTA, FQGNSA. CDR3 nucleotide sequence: TGTGCCAGCAGCACCAGGCCCAGGTCTGGGGCCAACGTCCTGACTTTC. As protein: CASSTRPRSGANVLTF.

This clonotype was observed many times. CDR3 DNA: TGCAGCGTTGCAAGCGGGAGATACTACGAGCAGTACTTC. Translation gives CSVASGRYYEQYF. This sequence joins TRBV29-1 and TRBJ2-7; 8 nucleotides agree with TRBD2. Germline values: CDR1 SQVTM, CDR2 ANQGSEA. The CDR3 is 13 amino acids. V dropped 4 bases and J dropped 3; count of bases not matched to a gene: 5.

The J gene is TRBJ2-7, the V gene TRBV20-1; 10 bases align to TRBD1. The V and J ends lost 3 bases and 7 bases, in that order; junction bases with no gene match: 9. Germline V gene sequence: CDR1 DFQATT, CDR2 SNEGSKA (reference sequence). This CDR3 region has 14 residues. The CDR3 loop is CSASRDRGWNEQYF. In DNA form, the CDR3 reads TGCAGTGCTAGTAGGGACAGGGGTTGGAATGAGCAGTACTTC.

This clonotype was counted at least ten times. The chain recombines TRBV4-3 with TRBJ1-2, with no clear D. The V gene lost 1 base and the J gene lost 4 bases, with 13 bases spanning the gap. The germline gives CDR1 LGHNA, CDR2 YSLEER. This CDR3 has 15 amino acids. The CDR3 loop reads CASSQVGGVIYGYTF. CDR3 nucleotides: TGCGCCAGCAGCCAAGTGGGCGGGGTAATCTATGGCTACACCTTC.

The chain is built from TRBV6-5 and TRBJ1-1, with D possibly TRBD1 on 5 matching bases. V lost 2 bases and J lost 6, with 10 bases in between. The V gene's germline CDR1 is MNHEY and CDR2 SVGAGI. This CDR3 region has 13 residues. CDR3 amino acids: CASSYQGWPEAFF. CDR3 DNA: TGTGCCAGCAGTTACCAGGGTTGGCCTGAAGCTTTCTTT.

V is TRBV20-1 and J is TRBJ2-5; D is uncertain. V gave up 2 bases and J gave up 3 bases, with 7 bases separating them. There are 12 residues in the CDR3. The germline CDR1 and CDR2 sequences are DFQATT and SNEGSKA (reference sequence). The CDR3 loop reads CSARQPEETQYF. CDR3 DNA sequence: TGCAGTGCTAGACAGCCCGAAGAGACCCAGTACTTC.

The CDR3, as DNA: TGTGCCAGCTCACTCCAAGCGGGAGTAGGCTACAATGAGCAGTTCTTC. This codes for CASSLQAGVGYNEQFF. The chain is built from TRBV18 and TRBJ2-1; 8 bases match TRBD2. After removal of 4 bases from V and 3 bases from J, the junction contained 8 bases not matched to a gene. The CDR3 length is 16 residues. From germline, CDR1 is KGHSH and CDR2 LQKENI. The complete variable domain, with remaining parts taken from reference TRBV18 and TRBJ2-1, reads NAGVMQNPRHLVRRRGQEARLRCSPMKGHSHVYWYRQLPEEGLKFMVYLQKENIIDESGMPKERFSAEFPKEGPSILRIQQVVRGDSAAYFCASSLQAGVGYNEQFFGPGTRLTVL.

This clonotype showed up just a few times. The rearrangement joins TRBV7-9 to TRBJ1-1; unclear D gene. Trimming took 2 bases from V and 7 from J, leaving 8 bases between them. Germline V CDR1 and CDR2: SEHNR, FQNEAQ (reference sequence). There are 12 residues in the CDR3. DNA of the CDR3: TGTGCCAGCAGCTTATGGGGAAATGAAGCTTTCTTT. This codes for CASSLWGNEAFF.

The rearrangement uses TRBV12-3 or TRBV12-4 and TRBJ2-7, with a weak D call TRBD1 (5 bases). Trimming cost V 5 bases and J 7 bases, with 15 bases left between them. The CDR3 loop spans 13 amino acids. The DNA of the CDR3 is TGTGCCAGCAGTACGGACAAAAACAATGAGCAGTACTTC. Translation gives CASSTDKNNEQYF.

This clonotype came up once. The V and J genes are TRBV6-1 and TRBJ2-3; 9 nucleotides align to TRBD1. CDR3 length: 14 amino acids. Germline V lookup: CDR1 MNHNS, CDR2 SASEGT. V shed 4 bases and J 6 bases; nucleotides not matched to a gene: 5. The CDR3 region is CASSARQGGDTQYF. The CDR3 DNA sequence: TGTGCCAGCAGTGCTAGACAGGGGGGTGATACGCAGTATTTT.